This T cell receptor beta chain comes out of a study of T cells in Graves' hyperthyroidism and ophthalmopathy. The overall study: Blood from the periphery was taken at initial diagnosis, before any treatment.

This clonotype was picked up many times. Its antigen is not identified. Amplified TCR beta CDR3 regions derived from RNA transcripts. HTBI primers were used for first-round RT-PCR of the TCR CDR3. TCRdb recomputed calls from the multiplex PCR reads with MiXCR, one row per CDR3 protein. The repertoire consists of 700,000 or so distinct CDR3 sequences, with 13% to 15% occurring once and the leading ten covering about an eighth. Germline V gene lookup returns CDR1 MDHEN and CDR2 SYDVKM. J lost 2 bases, V lost 6 bases, and 9 bases had no gene match. The CDR3 runs to 17 residues. This sample holds PBMCs from 10 ml fresh peripheral blood. Findings and caveats of the study: Appearing also in blood were most of the thyroid clonotypes expanded above 0.001.

Sequenced: blood. This chain links TRBV28 with TRBJ2-3; TRBD2 agrees at 12 bases. The TCR was taken from a woman aged 45-65 years with Graves' ophthalmopathy. The DNA for the CDR3 is TGTGCCAGCAGCCTTGCGGGACTAGCGGGCGTCACAGATACGCAGTATTTT. This translates into CASSLAGLAGVTDTQYF.